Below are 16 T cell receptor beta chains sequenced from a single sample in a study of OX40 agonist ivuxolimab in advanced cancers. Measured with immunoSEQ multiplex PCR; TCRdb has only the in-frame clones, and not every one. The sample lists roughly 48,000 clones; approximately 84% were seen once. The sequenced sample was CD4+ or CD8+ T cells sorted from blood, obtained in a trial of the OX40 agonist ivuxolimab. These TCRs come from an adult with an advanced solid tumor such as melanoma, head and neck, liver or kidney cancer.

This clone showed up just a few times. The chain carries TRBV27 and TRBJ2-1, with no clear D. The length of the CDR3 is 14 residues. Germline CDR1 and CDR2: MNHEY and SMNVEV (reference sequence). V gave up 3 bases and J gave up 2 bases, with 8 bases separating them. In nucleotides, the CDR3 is TGTGCCAGCAGTTTCGCGGCCACCTACAATGAGCAGTTCTTC. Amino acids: CASSFAATYNEQFF.

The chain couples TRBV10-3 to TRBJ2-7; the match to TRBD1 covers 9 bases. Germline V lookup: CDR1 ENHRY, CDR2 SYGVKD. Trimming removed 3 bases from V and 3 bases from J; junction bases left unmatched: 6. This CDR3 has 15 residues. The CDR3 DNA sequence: TGTGCCATCAGTGAATTAGGACAGGGGTACTACGAGCAGTACTTC. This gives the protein CAISELGQGYYEQYF.

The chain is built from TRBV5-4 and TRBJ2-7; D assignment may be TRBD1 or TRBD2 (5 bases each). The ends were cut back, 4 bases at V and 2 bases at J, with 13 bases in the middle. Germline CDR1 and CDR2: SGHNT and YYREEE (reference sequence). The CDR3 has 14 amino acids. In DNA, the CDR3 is TGTGCCAGCAGCCCAGGGACGGGGACCTACGAGCAGTACTTC. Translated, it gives CASSPGTGTYEQYF.

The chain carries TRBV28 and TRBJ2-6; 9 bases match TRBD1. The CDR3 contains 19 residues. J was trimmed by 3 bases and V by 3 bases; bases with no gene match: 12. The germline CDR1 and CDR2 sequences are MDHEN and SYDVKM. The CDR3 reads CASSFLPGQGSYGANVLTF. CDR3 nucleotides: TGTGCCAGCAGTTTTCTCCCGGGACAGGGTTCGTATGGGGCCAACGTCCTGACTTTC.

The CDR3 sequence is CASSPWGVSSGNTIYF. For the CDR3, the DNA is TGTGCCAGCAGCCCCTGGGGGGTGAGCTCTGGAAACACCATATATTTT. V is TRBV11-2 and J is TRBJ1-3; D is possibly TRBD1 (5 bases). The germline V and J ends were trimmed by 5 bases and 0 bases, with 14 bases remaining between them. In germline, CDR1 is SGHAT, CDR2 FQNNGV. This CDR3 comprises 16 residues.

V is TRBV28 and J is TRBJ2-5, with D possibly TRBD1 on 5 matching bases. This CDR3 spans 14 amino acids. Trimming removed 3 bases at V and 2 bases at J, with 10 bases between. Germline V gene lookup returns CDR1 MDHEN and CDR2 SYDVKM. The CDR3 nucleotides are TGTGCCAGCAGTTTTCGACAGCCTCAAGAGACCCAGTACTTC. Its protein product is CASSFRQPQETQYF.

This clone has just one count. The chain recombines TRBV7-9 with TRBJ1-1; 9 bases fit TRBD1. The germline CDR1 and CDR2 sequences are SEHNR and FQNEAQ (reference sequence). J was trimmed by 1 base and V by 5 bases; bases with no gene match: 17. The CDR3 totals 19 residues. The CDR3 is CASSTLGTGFGPGNTEAFF. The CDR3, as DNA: TGTGCCAGCAGCACCCTCGGGACAGGGTTCGGTCCTGGGAACACTGAAGCTTTCTTT.

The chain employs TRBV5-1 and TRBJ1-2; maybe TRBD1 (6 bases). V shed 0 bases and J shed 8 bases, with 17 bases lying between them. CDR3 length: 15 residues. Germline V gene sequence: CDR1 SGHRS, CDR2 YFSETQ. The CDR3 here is CASSLEEQGIAGYTF. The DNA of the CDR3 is TGCGCCAGCAGCTTGGAGGAACAGGGTATAGCAGGCTACACCTTC. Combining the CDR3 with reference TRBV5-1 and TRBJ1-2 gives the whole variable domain KAGVTQTPRYLIKTRGQQVTLSCSPISGHRSVSWYQQTPGQGLQFLFEYFSETQRNKGNFPGRFSGRQFSNSRSEMNVSTLELGDSALYLCASSLEEQGIAGYTFGSGTRLTVV.

The CDR3, as DNA: TGTGCCAGCAGCCCCGAAAGCGGGGGGGCCGGGACGCAGTATTTT. This encodes CASSPESGGAGTQYF. The chain has TRBV7-3 and TRBJ2-3; 10 positions agree with TRBD2. This CDR3 spans 15 amino acids. The junction had 11 bases not matched to a gene; V was cut back by 5 bases and J by 9 bases. Germline CDR1 is SGHTA and CDR2 is FQGTGA.

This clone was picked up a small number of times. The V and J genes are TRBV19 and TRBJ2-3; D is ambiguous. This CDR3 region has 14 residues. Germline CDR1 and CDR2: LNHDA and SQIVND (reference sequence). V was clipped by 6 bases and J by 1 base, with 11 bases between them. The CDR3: CASSKVLGTDTQYF. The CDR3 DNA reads TGTGCCAGTAGCAAAGTGTTGGGCACAGATACGCAGTATTTT.

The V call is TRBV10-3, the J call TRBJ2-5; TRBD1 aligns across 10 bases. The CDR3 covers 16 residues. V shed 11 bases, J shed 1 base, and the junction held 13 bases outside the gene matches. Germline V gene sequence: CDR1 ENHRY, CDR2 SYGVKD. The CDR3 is CAVSPGTGDSQETQYF. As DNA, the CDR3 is TGTGCCGTTTCTCCCGGGACAGGGGACTCCCAAGAGACCCAGTACTTC.

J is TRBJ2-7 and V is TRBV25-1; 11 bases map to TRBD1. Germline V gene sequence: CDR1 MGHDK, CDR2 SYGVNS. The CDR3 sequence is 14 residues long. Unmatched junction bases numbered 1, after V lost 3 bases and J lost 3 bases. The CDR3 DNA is TGTGCCAGCAGTGACGGGACAGGGGGCTACGAGCAGTACTTC. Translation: CASSDGTGGYEQYF.

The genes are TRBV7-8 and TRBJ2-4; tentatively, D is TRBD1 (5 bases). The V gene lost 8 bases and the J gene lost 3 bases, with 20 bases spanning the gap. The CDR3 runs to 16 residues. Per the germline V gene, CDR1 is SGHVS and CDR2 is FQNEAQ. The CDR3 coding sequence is TGTGCCAGCGGACATAGGTGGTTAGCAGGCAAAAACATTCAGTACTTC. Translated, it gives CASGHRWLAGKNIQYF.

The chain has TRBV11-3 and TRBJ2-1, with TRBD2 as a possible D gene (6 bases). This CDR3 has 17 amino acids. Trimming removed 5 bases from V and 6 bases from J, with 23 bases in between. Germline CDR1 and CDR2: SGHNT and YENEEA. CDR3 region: CASSPVSVGRLGNEQFF. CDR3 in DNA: TGTGCCAGCAGCCCGGTGTCTGTGGGGAGGTTAGGCAATGAGCAGTTCTTC. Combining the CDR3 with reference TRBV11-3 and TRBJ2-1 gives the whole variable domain EAGVVQSPRYKIIEKKQPVAFWCNPISGHNTLYWYLQNLGQGPELLIRYENEEAVDDSQLPKDRFSAERLKGVDSTLKIQPAELGDSAVYLCASSPVSVGRLGNEQFFGPGTRLTVL.

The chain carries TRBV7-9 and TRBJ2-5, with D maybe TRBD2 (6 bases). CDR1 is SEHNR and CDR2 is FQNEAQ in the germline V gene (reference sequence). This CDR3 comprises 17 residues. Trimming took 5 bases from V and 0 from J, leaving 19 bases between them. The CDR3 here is CASSPGRRGMYQETQYF. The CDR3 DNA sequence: TGTGCCAGCAGCCCTGGGCGACGGGGGATGTACCAAGAGACCCAGTACTTC.

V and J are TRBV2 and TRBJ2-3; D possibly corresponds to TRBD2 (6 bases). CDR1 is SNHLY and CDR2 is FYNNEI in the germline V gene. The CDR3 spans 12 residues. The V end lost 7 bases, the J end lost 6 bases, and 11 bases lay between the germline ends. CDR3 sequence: CASKLATDTQYF. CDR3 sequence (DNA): TGTGCCAGCAAGCTAGCGACGGATACGCAGTATTTT.